Sequencing of this TCR beta chain was carried out in a study of shared clonotypes between healthy human individuals. Study background: Aged 18 to 49, the donors were a couple of women and a few men. Points from the study as a whole: Clonotypes shared by all four sorted-subset donors had higher generation probabilities than non-shared clonotypes.

Details on this clone: The target antigen is unknown.

Per the germline V gene, CDR1 is MDHEN and CDR2 is SYDVKM. Trimming shortened V by 0 bases and J by 8 bases, and 10 bases separated the two germline ends. CDR3 length: 13 residues. Among the donors, all were Caucasian adults who lived in Nashville, Tennessee. CD4+ cells yielded CD45RA+ naive and CD45RA-negative memory subsets. Assay: immunoSEQ multiplex PCR; the TCRdb copy retains only in-frame clones and omits some. The table shows 950,000 to 1,100,000 clones, with about 80% occurring only once. The specimen was memory CD4+ T cells from PBMCs. The subset denotes: CD45RA-negative fraction. The clonotype originates from a man aged 18 to 29 in good health. Some clones in this sample may be carry-over from other donors' samples. This rearrangement joins TRBV28 to TRBJ1-2; D is uncertain. This chain's CDR3 is CASSLWEKWGYTF. For the CDR3, the DNA is TGTGCCAGCAGTTTATGGGAAAAATGGGGCTACACCTTC.